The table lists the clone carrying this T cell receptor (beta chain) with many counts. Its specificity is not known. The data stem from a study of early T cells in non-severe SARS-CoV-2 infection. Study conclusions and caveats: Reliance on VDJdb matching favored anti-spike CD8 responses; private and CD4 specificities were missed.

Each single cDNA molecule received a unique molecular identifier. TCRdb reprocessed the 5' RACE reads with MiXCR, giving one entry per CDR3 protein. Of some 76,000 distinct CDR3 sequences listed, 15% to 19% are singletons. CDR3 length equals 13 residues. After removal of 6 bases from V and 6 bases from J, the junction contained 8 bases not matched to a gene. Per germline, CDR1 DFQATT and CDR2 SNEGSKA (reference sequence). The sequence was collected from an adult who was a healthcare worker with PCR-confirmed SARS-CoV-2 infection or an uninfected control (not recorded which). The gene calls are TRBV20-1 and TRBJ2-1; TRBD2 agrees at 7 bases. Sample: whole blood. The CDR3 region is CSAWETSTNEQFF. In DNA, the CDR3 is TGCAGTGCCTGGGAGACTAGCACCAATGAGCAGTTCTTC.